The clone carrying this TCR beta chain appeared many times. The data derive from a study of T cells in Graves' hyperthyroidism and ophthalmopathy. Study-wide background: Peripheral blood was drawn at first diagnosis, prior to all treatment.

Patients aged 18 to 65 had newly diagnosed hyperthyroidism that had lasted under 2 months. Orbital computed tomography and thyroid ultrasound, together with serum TRAb and thyroxine and clinical symptoms, were used for diagnoses. Fresh peripheral blood, more than 9 ml, yielded the PBMCs. Looked up from germline, CDR1 is KGHSH and CDR2 is LQKENI. This CDR3 contains 12 residues. V lost 1 base to trimming and J lost 12 bases, with 12 bases between them. RNA transcripts were the template for amplifying TCR beta CDR3 regions. First-round RT-PCR with HTBI primers amplified the TCR CDR3 region. One entry per CDR3 protein results from TCRdb running MiXCR on the multiplex PCR reads. The repertoire includes 550,000 to 850,000 distinct CDR3 sequences, around a sixth of them detected once, and approximately 16% sits in the top ten.

This sequence was found in a woman aged 45-59 years with Graves' hyperthyroidism that later progressed to Graves' ophthalmopathy. The sequencing input was blood. V usage is TRBV18 and J usage is TRBJ1-1, with D perhaps TRBD1 (5 bases). The CDR3 DNA reads TGTGCCAGCTCACCACTCGGGGCTGCAACTTTCTTT. Translation gives CASSPLGAATFF.